This TCR beta chain emerged from a study of CXCR3-negative and CXCR3-positive naive CD8 T cells (dated by TCRdb to the late 2010s). General notes on the study: Some 150 million TRB reads were obtained in total, roughly 1.5 +/- 0.3 million reads per library. Diversity and physicochemical repertoire analyses covered 11 donors pooled from two independent experiments. The TRBV-TRBJ cluster analysis covered naive subsets from 5 or 6 donors and memory cells from 3 donors.

Sequenced using a NextSeq 550. The Human TCR Profiling Kit (MiLaboratory) was used to make UMI-labeled 5' RACE TRB cDNA libraries. The full amount of extracted RNA was used for cDNA synthesis, and the full amount of resulting cDNA was used for PCR amplification. Libraries were prepared in parallel with an identical number of PCR cycles. The paper's processing steps were these. About 50,000 +/- 10,000 unique UMI-labeled TRB cDNA molecules per library were extracted with MIGEC and MiXCR, with at least two reads per UMI required. An average of approximately 40,000 +/- 10,000 functional in-frame TRB CDR3 nucleotide clonotypes without stop codons was found per library. After each sample was downsampled to 5000 UMI-labeled TRB molecules, VDJtools was used to calculate diversity metrics such as normalized Shannon-Wiener and Chao1. Clonotype-size-weighted physicochemical properties of the central five CDR3 residues (interaction energy, strength, volume and Kidera factor 4) were computed in VDJtools. TCRdb reprocessed the reads into one record per CDR3 protein sequence, lacking DNA. TCRdb's processing, not the authors', yielded these V and J calls. The sample's table covers 150,000 to 160,000 distinct CDR3 sequences. 0.45% to 0.55% of the sample is taken by the ten largest.

For every CD8+ T cell subset, 300,000 cells were flow-sorted straight into RLT lysis buffer, and each subset was sorted in triplicate. Naive CD8+ T cells were defined stringently as CD45RO-CCR7+CD27+CD95- to exclude memory contaminants. Standard density gradient centrifugation was used to isolate peripheral blood mononuclear cells from buffy coats. A FACSAria III was used to flow-sort naive CD8+ T cells into CXCR3-negative and CXCR3-positive populations. Total RNA was extracted from sorted cells with an RNeasy Mini Kit. Looking up the germline V gene yields CDR1 SGHAT and CDR2 FQNNGV. Inclusive of the bounding cysteine and phenylalanine, the CDR3 is 16 residues long. No DNA has been recorded. Turning to this clonotype: Its recognized antigen is unknown.

Results and caveats for the whole study, not just this receptor: CXCR3 expression partially decreased after cryopreservation, so most assays used freshly isolated PBMCs. TRB CDR3s from CXCR3-positive naive cells showed higher hydrophobicity (lower Kidera factor 4), lower energy, and higher strength and volume indices than CXCR3-negative naive cells. Because surface CD5, which is linked to self-reactivity in mice, was comparable between the naive subsets, TCR interaction strength was also inferred from the physicochemical properties of TRB CDR3s. TRBV-TRBJ usage was similar between naive CXCR3-negative and CXCR3-positive cells from the same donor, while memory cells showed distinct patterns. Repertoire diversity was comparably high in both naive subsets but much lower in memory CD8+ T cells.

The receptor's source is a human donor in good health. Some clones in this sample may be carry-over from other donors' samples. The sample was naive CXCR3+ CD8+ T cells from blood. What the cell subset or site label conveys for this sample: CD45RO-CCR7+CD27+CD95- naive CD8+ T cells expressing CXCR3 (TNR3+). Recombination connected TRBV11-2 to TRBJ1-1. The CDR3 is CASSFIDLPTDTEAFF.